A selection of T cell receptor beta chains follows, all from one sample in a study of beta chain features in type 1 diabetes. Some clones are missing from TCRdb's copy, which holds only in-frame ones; the method was immunoSEQ multiplex PCR. The sample holds under 300,000 clones, around 24% seen once. Sequencing was done on a sample of naive CD4+ T cells from blood. The receptors here all came from a woman aged 30 to 39 with type 1 diabetes. The CDR3 runs from the conserved cysteine through the conserved F or W. D genes are given only for firm matches. The size entry is marked missing in some rows and otherwise reads once, few, many or a size class.

cdr3_aa cdr3_nt d_call v_call clone_size j_call
CAWSLDEQYF TGTGCCTGGAGTCTCGACGAGCAGTACTTC . TRBV30 few TRBJ2-7
CASSLRGSLSNEQFF TGTGCCAGCAGCTTACGCGGGAGTCTATCCAATGAGCAGTTCTTC TRBD2 TRBV11-2 few TRBJ2-1
CASSFSAGAYEQYF TGTGCCAGCAGTTTCTCCGCGGGGGCCTACGAGCAGTACTTC TRBD2 TRBV27 . TRBJ2-7
CACLRRDNTDTQYF TGTGCCTGCCTACGCCGGGACAACACAGATACGCAGTATTTT . TRBV30 . TRBJ2-3
CASSDPIAGIANNEQFF TGTGCCAGCAGCGACCCGATAGCGGGGATCGCTAACAATGAGCAGTTCTTC TRBD2 TRBV9 few TRBJ2-1
CAWSVREGGNGYTF TGTGCCTGGAGTGTGAGAGAGGGAGGGAACGGCTACACCTTC . TRBV30 few TRBJ1-2
CASGARSSVSYEQYF TGTGCCAGCGGCGCTAGGTCTAGCGTGTCCTACGAGCAGTACTTC . TRBV6-6 few TRBJ2-7
CASKTGRLVSNQPQHF TGTGCCTCGAAGACAGGGCGCTTAGTAAGCAATCAGCCCCAGCATTTT TRBD1 TRBV30 once TRBJ1-5
CASSPRGGGDLFGANVLTF TGTGCCAGCAGCCCCCGGGGGGGCGGGGATCTGTTTGGGGCCAACGTCCTGACTTTC TRBD2 TRBV7-3 few TRBJ2-6
CASSLSSAYEQYF TGTGCCAGCAGCTTGAGTAGCGCCTACGAGCAGTACTTC . TRBV5-4 . TRBJ2-7
CASSVTGTLSYEQYF TGTGCCAGCAGTGTCACCGGGACACTCTCCTACGAGCAGTACTTC . TRBV2 . TRBJ2-7
CASSGDREAYGYTF TGTGCCAGCAGTGGTGACAGGGAGGCCTATGGCTACACCTTC TRBD1 TRBV25-1 . TRBJ1-2
CASSWLAAYEQYF TGTGCCAGCAGTTGGCTAGCGGCCTACGAGCAGTACTTC TRBD2 TRBV28 few TRBJ2-7
CASSISWAGLGNTIYF TGTGCCAGTAGTATTTCCTGGGCCGGACTTGGAAACACCATATATTTT . TRBV19 few TRBJ1-3
CASSDWNTGELFF TGTGCCAGCAGTGACTGGAACACCGGGGAGCTGTTTTTT . TRBV5-6 few TRBJ2-2
CASSVQGRLDQPQHF TGTGCCAGCAGCGTTCAGGGGCGCCTCGATCAGCCCCAGCATTTT . TRBV28 . TRBJ1-5
CASSSTVGTSGSYEQYF TGTGCCAGCAGCAGTACTGTCGGGACTAGCGGCTCCTACGAGCAGTACTTC TRBD2 TRBV7-9 few TRBJ2-7
CASSLVGNVAGAFF TGCGCCAGCAGCTTGGTAGGAAACGTCGCGGGCGCTTTCTTT . TRBV5-1 . TRBJ1-1
CASNRLAGFNEQFF TGTGCCAGCAACCGACTAGCGGGATTCAATGAGCAGTTCTTC TRBD2 TRBV9 . TRBJ2-1
CSVYGATNEKLFF TGCAGCGTTTACGGGGCAACTAATGAAAAACTGTTTTTT . TRBV29-1 . TRBJ1-4
CASSPDETSASVF TGTGCCAGCTCACCAGACGAGACTTCGGCCTCGGTCTTC . TRBV18 . TRBJ2-1
CAWSGAVGGPVETQYF TGTGCCTGGAGCGGCGCTGTGGGGGGGCCTGTGGAGACCCAGTACTTC . TRBV30 . TRBJ2-5
CASSVRQGPETQYF TGTGCCAGCAGCGTGCGACAGGGGCCGGAGACCCAGTACTTC TRBD1 TRBV9 . TRBJ2-5
CASSLQNRANYGYTF TGTGCCAGCAGCTTACAAAACCGCGCTAACTATGGCTACACCTTC . TRBV7-9 . TRBJ1-2
CASTNIVSGLYNEQFF TGTGCCAGCACCAACATCGTATCCGGACTTTACAATGAGCAGTTCTTC . TRBV4-2 . TRBJ2-1
CASSSSSGANVLTF TGTGCCAGCAGCTCGTCGTCTGGGGCCAACGTCCTGACTTTC . TRBV7-9 . TRBJ2-6
CASSLTYNEQFF TGTGCCAGCAGTTTGACTTACAATGAGCAGTTCTTC . TRBV28 few TRBJ2-1
CASSPSGGAFQETQYF TGTGCCAGCTCGCCTTCAGGCGGGGCCTTTCAAGAGACCCAGTACTTC . TRBV18 . TRBJ2-5
CATSPRAGEGEKLFF TGTGCCACCAGCCCACGGGCAGGGGAGGGCGAAAAACTGTTTTTT . TRBV15 . TRBJ1-4
CAWNRDSEQPQHF TGTGCCTGGAACCGGGACAGCGAACAGCCCCAGCATTTT TRBD1 TRBV30 . TRBJ1-5
CASTAGRQETQYF TGTGCTAGCACGGCGGGACGCCAAGAGACCCAGTACTTC . TRBV7-7 . TRBJ2-5
CAISESAGGPEPQHF TGTGCCATCAGTGAGTCTGCAGGGGGCCCTGAGCCCCAGCATTTT TRBD1 TRBV10-3 . TRBJ1-5
CASSAGVLGYTF TGTGCCAGCAGCGCCGGGGTACTCGGCTACACCTTC . TRBV9 . TRBJ1-2
CASSPGQLYNEQFF TGTGCTAGCAGCCCGGGACAGCTCTACAATGAGCAGTTCTTC TRBD1 TRBV7-7 few TRBJ2-1
CASSLQGTGSFF TGTGCCAGCAGCTTACAGGGCACAGGGTCTTTCTTT . TRBV11-3 few TRBJ1-1
CATSRDTGGNEQYF TGTGCCACCAGCAGAGACACAGGGGGGAACGAGCAGTACTTC TRBD1 TRBV15 . TRBJ2-7
CSVDRDRLGYTF TGCAGCGTGGACAGGGATCGACTCGGCTACACCTTC TRBD1 TRBV29-1 few TRBJ1-2
CASSQPTSGRGGTQYF TGCGCCAGCAGCCAACCGACTAGCGGGAGGGGCGGTACGCAGTATTTT TRBD2 TRBV5-1 few TRBJ2-3
CACTPFLAGTGELFF TGTGCCTGCACCCCCTTTCTAGCGGGAACCGGGGAGCTGTTTTTT TRBD2 TRBV30 . TRBJ2-2
CASSLNRLARSQYEQYF TGTGCCAGCAGTTTAAATCGGCTAGCGAGATCCCAGTACGAGCAGTACTTC . TRBV28 . TRBJ2-7
CSVITGGDTQYF TGCAGCGTTATTACAGGGGGGGATACGCAGTATTTT TRBD1 TRBV29-1 . TRBJ2-3
CASSQFGQQSNQPQHF TGTGCCAGCAGCCAATTCGGACAGCAGAGCAATCAGCCCCAGCATTTT . TRBV4-2 few TRBJ1-5
CAWSDYPGMETQYF TGTGCCTGGAGTGATTACCCGGGTATGGAGACCCAGTACTTC . TRBV30 few TRBJ2-5
CASSEAQGTDDYGYTF TGTGCCAGCAGTGAAGCGCAGGGGACAGACGACTATGGCTACACCTTC TRBD1 TRBV2 . TRBJ1-2
CAWSLRDRLNEKLFF TGTGCCTGGAGTCTACGGGACAGGCTTAATGAAAAACTGTTTTTT TRBD1 TRBV30 . TRBJ1-4
CASSTGTVPQPQHF TGTGCCAGCTCAACAGGGACAGTCCCCCAGCCCCAGCATTTT TRBD1 TRBV18 . TRBJ1-5
CSVGGGNTIYF TGCAGCGTCGGGGGTGGAAACACCATATATTTT . TRBV29-1 . TRBJ1-3